This note documents a single T cell receptor beta chain sequence. Its specific antigen is unknown. No much larger clone is present one base from it, and per-base qualities are unavailable. Other DNA sequences in the same sample also yield this CDR3. Before genomic DNA was extracted, regulatory T cells were isolated from blood as CD4+CD25-high CD127-low cells. About eight healthy control donors served as the comparison group for repertoire analyses. As encoded in the germline V gene, CDR1 is MGHRA while CDR2 is YSYEKL. The junction shows trimming of 1 base on V and 3 bases on J, and the gene matches do not reach 6 bases of it. The CDR3 sequence holds 17 residues, the cysteine and phenylalanine included. Left in the record is the CDR3 DNA by itself, 51 bases read in frame from the first base. Libraries were prepared through the immunoSEQ multiplex PCR assay. Genomic DNA from the sorted T-cell subsets was used to amplify rearranged TCR beta chain products, which were then sequenced. In the authors' own workflow: Shannon entropy and Simpson indices were used to measure the diversity of productive TCR beta rearrangements in each repertoire. To gauge clonal expansion, the frequencies of the 100 most abundant productive TCR beta clonotypes among total reads were added together. The TRB repertoires were scored with a self-reactivity index built on which amino acids appear at CDR3beta positions 6 and 7. Two-way ANOVA was used for repertoire analyses, and Student t or Mann-Whitney tests were used for flow cytometric analyses. In its TCRdb copy, this immuneACCESS table keeps in-frame sequences only and misses some clones. Where compared with another copy, unresolved V genes explain less than half of these, and the others have no known cause. V and J calls and clone size are copied from that table; D and trimming were computed from the DNA. In this sample the table shows 9,500 to 15,000 clones, roughly 95% of which occur a single time. Roughly 1.4% of the sample is in the top ten clones.

This entry comes from a study of regulatory and conventional T cells in RAG deficiency (dated by TCRdb to 2017 to 2019). With respect to the entire study: High-throughput TCR beta sequencing was used to compare the repertoire diversity and composition of Treg, conventional CD4+ and CD8+ T cells between RAG-deficient patients and healthy controls.

Summary of the overall study and its limitations: Compared with control T-cell subpopulations, RAG-deficient patients had much lower Shannon entropy and higher Simpson indices. Sorted CD25-high CD127-low cells from Omenn syndrome patients may represent peripherally activated cells rather than bona fide Treg cells. Unique TCR beta sequences from Treg cells were roughly 94-fold fewer in Omenn syndrome and CID/AS patients than controls, versus about 10-fold for other subsets. Some T-cell subset analyses were not performed for some subjects. Shorter CDR3 lengths were found in all patient T-cell subsets, and >80% Treg-Tconv repertoire overlap at nucleotide and amino acid level was observed in Omenn syndrome patients.

The same specimen was also included in a second study, on regulatory T cells. The second study's paper adds: The multiplex PCR relied on 52 forward TRBV primers and 13 reverse TRBJ primers, and amplification bias was corrected through assay-based and computational methods. Repertoires from patients had restricted unique TRB V-J pairs and skewed V and J gene usage, with the strongest effect in regulatory T cells. Between CD3G-deficient patients and healthy controls, the study compared T-cell receptor beta repertoires in sorted regulatory T cells, conventional CD4+ T cells and CD8+ T cells. Ficoll density separation was used to isolate peripheral blood mononuclear cells. Rearranged TRB loci were amplified from genomic DNA by multiplex PCR within the immunoSEQ assay. Sequencing of the TRB amplicons was done on an Illumina HiSeq platform. Raw sequences were error-filtered and aligned to reference gene sequences by custom algorithms, then analyzed with the immunoSEQ online tools. The frequencies of productive and nonproductive TRB rearrangements were evaluated among unique sequences as well as among total sequences. Group comparisons used t tests, Mann-Whitney tests or two-way ANOVA run in Prism software.

Sequences were obtained from CD127- CD25+ CD4+ Tregs sorted from blood. The TCR was taken from a human donor in good health. The rearranged chain carries TRBV4-1 and TRBJ1-6; the junction holds 7 bases that match TRBD1. The DNA is TGCGCCAGCAGCCAAGGAGGACAGGTACTCTATAATTCACCCCTCCACTTT. Translated, this gives CASSQGGQVLYNSPLHF.